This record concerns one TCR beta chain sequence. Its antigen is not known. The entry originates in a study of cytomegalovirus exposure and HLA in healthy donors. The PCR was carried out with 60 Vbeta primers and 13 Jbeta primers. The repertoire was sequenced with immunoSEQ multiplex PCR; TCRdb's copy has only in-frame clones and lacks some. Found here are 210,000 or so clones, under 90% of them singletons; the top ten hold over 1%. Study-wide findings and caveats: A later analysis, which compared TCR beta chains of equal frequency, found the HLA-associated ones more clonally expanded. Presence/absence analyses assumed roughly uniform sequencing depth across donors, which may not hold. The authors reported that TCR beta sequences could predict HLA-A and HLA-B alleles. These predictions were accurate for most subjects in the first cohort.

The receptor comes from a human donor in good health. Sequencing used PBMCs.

CDR3 protein: CASIQGARDSGANVLTF. In DNA, the CDR3 is TGTGCCAGCATCCAGGGGGCTAGGGACTCTGGGGCCAACGTCCTGACTTTC. The rearrangement uses TRBV28 and TRBJ2-6; TRBD1 matches 8 bases. This CDR3 is 17 amino acids long. Losses at the gene ends were 7 bases for V and 0 bases for J; bases not matched to a gene: 8. Germline assignment: CDR1 MDHEN and CDR2 SYDVKM.